Below, 19 T cell receptor beta chains from the same sample are listed, as sequenced in a study of tumor-infiltrating lymphocytes in localized non-small cell lung cancer. TCRdb's copy holds only in-frame clones and misses some; the assay was immunoSEQ multiplex PCR. In the table there are about 9,800 clones, 70% to 75% of which are singletons. The sequencing sample was made of lung tumor tissue. The receptor set was obtained from a human donor with non-small cell lung cancer.

The rearrangement joins TRBV5-6 to TRBJ1-2; 9 nucleotides agree with TRBD1. The CDR3 loop spans 15 amino acids. From germline, CDR1 is SGHDT and CDR2 YYEEEE. J was trimmed by 7 bases and V by 4 bases; bases with no gene match: 11. As DNA, the CDR3 is TGTGCCAGCAGCGTGGCGGGGACAGGGACCGGTGGCTACACCTTC. Protein product: CASSVAGTGTGGYTF.

A note on this clone: The junction departs from the called germline gene at one end, perhaps through a read error. The V and J genes are TRBV6-1 and TRBJ2-3, with D uncertain. The V gene's germline CDR1 is MNHNS and CDR2 SASEGT. This CDR3 comprises 14 residues. This CDR3 is CASREGLVGDTQYF. CDR3 in DNA: TGTGCCAGCAGGGAAGGGCTAGTAGGAGATACGCAGTATTTT.

The table lists this clone with a count of one. The rearrangement links TRBV30 to TRBJ1-3; no reliable D call. The V end was cut by 2 bases, the J end by 4 bases, with 9 bases between. Germline CDR1 is GTSNPN and CDR2 is SVGIG (reference sequence). The CDR3 sequence is 13 residues long. CDR3 nucleotide sequence: TGTGCCTGGAGTCGCCGGGCCGGAAACACCATATATTTT. This translates into CAWSRRAGNTIYF. The full variable domain, in which reference TRBV30 and TRBJ1-3 provide the parts outside the CDR3, is SQTIHQWPATLVQPVGSPLSLECTVEGTSNPNLYWYRQAAGRGLQLLFYSVGIGQISSEVPQNLSASRPQDRQFILSSKKLLLSDSGFYLCAWSRRAGNTIYFGEGSWLTVV.

This clone was picked up a small number of times. The chain combines TRBV4-2 with TRBJ1-2; no clear D. Per germline, CDR1 LGHNA and CDR2 YNFKEQ. Trimming cost V 1 base and J 0 bases, with 9 bases left between them. The CDR3 contains 15 residues. CDR3 DNA sequence: TGTGCCAGCAGCCAAGTTGCAGCTACTAACTATGGCTACACCTTC. Translated: CASSQVAATNYGYTF.

This chain connects TRBV5-1 to TRBJ2-5; D might be TRBD1 (6 bases). The CDR3 has 15 amino acids. Germline CDR1 reads SGHRS; CDR2 reads YFSETQ. V dropped 6 bases and J dropped 2 bases, with 17 bases sitting between them. As DNA, the CDR3 is TGCGCCAGCACCCGTACAGGGAACCGACAAGAGACCCAGTACTTC. It specifies CASTRTGNRQETQYF.

CDR3 bases: TGTGCCAGCAGCCAAGATCAGGGCGACGAGCAGTACTTC. Translated, it gives CASSQDQGDEQYF. The chain joins TRBV4-2 to TRBJ2-7, with D possibly being TRBD1 (5 bases). Germline V gives CDR1 LGHNA, CDR2 YNFKEQ. CDR3 size: 13 residues. V lost 0 bases and J 5 bases, leaving 8 bases between the germline ends.

V is TRBV5-4 and J is TRBJ1-2; TRBD1 aligns across 7 bases. V was pared by 4 bases and J by 0 bases, with 3 bases of the junction left unmatched. Germline V gene sequence: CDR1 SGHNT, CDR2 YYREEE (reference sequence). The CDR3 runs to 14 residues. The CDR3 coding sequence is TGTGCCAGCAGCCCCGACAGGGCTAACTATGGCTACACCTTC. As protein: CASSPDRANYGYTF.

CDR3 sequence: CASSDSGGTSSYNEQFF. CDR3 in DNA: TGTGCCAGCAGCGATAGCGGGGGCACGAGCTCCTACAATGAGCAGTTCTTC. V is TRBV9 and J is TRBJ2-1; 9 positions agree with TRBD2. CDR1 SGDLS and CDR2 YYNGEE come from the germline V gene. The CDR3 runs to 17 residues. V gave up 3 bases and J gave up 0 bases; unmatched junction bases: 7.

The V and J genes are TRBV29-1 and TRBJ1-2; the match to TRBD1 covers 10 bases. After removal of 0 bases from V and 5 bases from J, the junction contained 9 bases not matched to a gene. CDR1 and CDR2 from the germline V gene are SQVTM and ANQGSEA. The CDR3 extends over 16 amino acids. The CDR3 DNA is TGCAGCGTTGAAGATTATGACAGGGGGCGCGTGTATGGCTACACCTTC. Protein sequence: CSVEDYDRGRVYGYTF.

The rearrangement uses TRBV14 and TRBJ2-7; D is unresolved. V was cut by 4 bases and J by 0 bases, with 4 bases left in between. The CDR3 has 12 amino acids. CDR1 and CDR2 from the germline V gene are SGHDN and FVKESK. The CDR3 loop is CASSLSSYEQYF. The CDR3, as DNA: TGTGCCAGCAGCCTCAGCTCCTACGAGCAGTACTTC.

The chain is built from TRBV7-8 and TRBJ1-3; 8 nucleotides match TRBD1. V was pared by 5 bases and J by 1 base, with 10 bases of the junction left unmatched. CDR3 length equals 17 residues. Germline CDR1 is SGHVS and CDR2 is FQNEAQ. For the CDR3, the DNA is TGTGCCAGCAGCCTTTCGACAGGGGCGCGGTCTGGAAACACCATATATTTT. It encodes CASSLSTGARSGNTIYF.

The rearrangement uses TRBV6-6 and TRBJ2-2, with D perhaps TRBD2 (7 bases). CDR3 size: 15 residues. V dropped 7 bases and J dropped 5 bases, with 17 bases sitting between them. Germline V gene sequence: CDR1 MNHNY, CDR2 SVGAGI (reference sequence). The CDR3 bases are TGTGCCAGCAACCAGGGAGGGGGACGGACCGGGGAGCTGTTTTTT. Translating gives CASNQGGGRTGELFF.

The J gene is TRBJ1-1, the V gene TRBV4-2, with D unresolved. The germline V gene encodes CDR1 LGHNA and CDR2 YNFKEQ. CDR3 length equals 14 residues. The germline V and J ends were trimmed by 2 bases and 0 bases, with 7 bases remaining between them. The CDR3 region has the DNA TGTGCCAGCAGCCAACTGGCTTTGAACACTGAAGCTTTCTTT. Translation gives CASSQLALNTEAFF.

This chain uses TRBV19 with TRBJ2-3, with 9 bases lining up with TRBD1. The CDR3 length is 14 residues. The trim removed 7 bases at V and 3 bases at J, leaving 5 bases unmatched. Germline CDR1 reads LNHDA; CDR2 reads SQIVND (reference sequence). CDR3 DNA: TGTGCCAGTACTACAGGACAGGGGACAGATACGCAGTATTTT. The encoded protein is CASTTGQGTDTQYF. Together with reference TRBV19 and TRBJ2-3, the CDR3 gives the full variable domain: DGGITQSPKYLFRKEGQNVTLSCEQNLNHDAMYWYRQDPGQGLRLIYYSQIVNDFQKGDIAEGYSVSREKKESFPLTVTSAQKNPTAFYLCASTTGQGTDTQYFGPGTRLTVL.

The chain carries TRBV6-5 and TRBJ1-4, with 9 bases matching TRBD1. CDR3 length equals 16 residues. The germline V gene has CDR1 MNHEY and CDR2 SVGAGI. J gave up 8 bases and V 2 bases, and 9 bases lay outside the gene matches. CDR3 residues: CASSYNAHRGREKLFF. DNA of the CDR3: TGTGCCAGCAGTTACAATGCTCACAGGGGGCGGGAAAAACTGTTTTTT.

The genes are TRBV19 and TRBJ2-3; a possible D gene is TRBD1 (6 bases). The germline V gene has CDR1 LNHDA and CDR2 SQIVND (reference sequence). Trimming cost V 5 bases and J 1 base, with 13 bases left between them. The CDR3 has 15 residues. This CDR3 reads CASSLRGRGTDTQYF. In DNA form, the CDR3 reads TGTGCCAGTAGTCTCAGGGGCCGGGGCACAGATACGCAGTATTTT.

The genes are TRBV21-1 and TRBJ1-1. TRBV21-1 is annotated as a pseudogene. This CDR3 region has 12 residues. Here the CDR3 DNA reads TGTGCCAGCAGCAAAGGGGAGGGGAAAGCTTTCTTT. It translates to CASSKGEGKAFF.

This chain links TRBV5-6 with TRBJ1-2; D remains ambiguous. Deletions cut 0 bases from V and 3 bases from J, with 12 bases between. The CDR3 is 15 amino acids. In germline, CDR1 is SGHDT, CDR2 YYEEEE. DNA of the CDR3: TGTGCCAGCAGCTTGGCCATCGGCATTCACTATGGCTACACCTTC. Protein product: CASSLAIGIHYGYTF.

This sequence joins TRBV5-8 and TRBJ1-5; no clear D gene. This CDR3 is 14 amino acids long. Trimming shortened V by 2 bases and J by 4 bases, and 10 bases separated the two germline ends. Germline V gene sequence: CDR1 SGHTS, CDR2 YDEGEE. This CDR3 is CASSLLIGNQPQHF. The CDR3 bases are TGTGCCAGCAGCTTACTGATCGGAAATCAGCCCCAGCATTTT.